This entry features one TCR beta chain sequence. Its antigen is currently not known. Base qualities are missing; no much larger clone stands one base away. Library prep was done by PCR. For sequencing, an Illumina HiSeq 2500 was employed. To normalize quantification of the TCRbeta repertoire, the TCR libraries were built with molecular barcoding that relied on unique molecular identifiers. The public reads were reprocessed in TCRdb via fastp at Q25 and MiXCR, keeping in-frame beta chains. Entries are consolidated by CDR3 protein sequence, retaining the most common genes and DNA. This sample comprises about 580,000 distinct CDR3 sequences, roughly 30% of them detected only once. Approximately 33% of the sample belongs to the ten largest clones. This record belongs to a study of T-cell reconstitution after alpha-beta-depleted transplantation in children (dated by TCRdb to about 2016). Regarding the research as a whole: T-cell immune reconstitution after TCRalphabeta/CD19-depleted allogeneic hematopoietic cell transplantation in children was quantitatively tracked in the study by means of TCR repertoire profiling.

Taken with the paper, the label for treatment or condition translates to: allogeneic hematopoietic cell transplantation with graft depleted of TCRalphabeta T cells and CD19 B cells. The children who served as transplant recipients had been given grafts of TCRalphabeta/CD19-depleted allogeneic hematopoietic cells. Its CDR3 holds 13 amino acids, cysteine through phenylalanine. The only DNA kept is the CDR3, 39 bases in frame from the first base. CDR1 and CDR2 are drawn from the germline V gene: MNHNS, SASEGT. V sheds 7 bases and J sheds 5 bases, leaving 15 bases between their ends. The full study reports these points: Apparently early alphabetaT-cell count recovery about two months after transplant reportedly relied on only several hundred rapidly expanded clones derived from non-depleted graft cells. In some patients, the high TCRbeta diversity seen at day 60 was put down to recipient T cells and intrathymic progenitors that had survived conditioning. Hyperexpanded clone frequencies declined over subsequent months; after one year, T-cell counts and TCRbeta diversity were mostly attributed to newly produced T cells.

The sample here was PBMCs, taken before TCRalphabeta/CD19-depleted stem cell transplant. The rearranged chain carries TRBV6-1 and TRBJ2-7, with a weak D call of TRBD1 (7 bases match). This clonotype was sampled from a boy younger than two with Wiskott-Aldrich syndrome, due to receive a stem cell transplant. The CDR3 amino acid sequence is: CASMAGQRNEQYF. Here is the DNA: TGTGCCAGCATGGCGGGACAGCGAAACGAGCAGTACTTC.